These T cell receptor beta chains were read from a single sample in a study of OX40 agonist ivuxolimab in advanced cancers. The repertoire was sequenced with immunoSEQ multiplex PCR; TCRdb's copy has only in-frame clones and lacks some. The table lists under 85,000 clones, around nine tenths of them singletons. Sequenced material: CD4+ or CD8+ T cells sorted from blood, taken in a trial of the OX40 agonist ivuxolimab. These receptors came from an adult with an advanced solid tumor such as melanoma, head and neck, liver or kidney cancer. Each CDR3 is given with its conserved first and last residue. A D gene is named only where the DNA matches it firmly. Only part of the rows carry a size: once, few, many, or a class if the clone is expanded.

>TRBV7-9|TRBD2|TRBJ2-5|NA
CASSSGLGSGETQYF
TGTGCCAGCAGCTCAGGACTAGGTTCGGGAGAGACCCAGTACTTC
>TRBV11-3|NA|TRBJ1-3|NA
CASSTLPDPGNTIYF
TGTGCCAGCAGCACCCTTCCTGATCCTGGAAACACCATATATTTT
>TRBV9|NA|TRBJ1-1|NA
CASSPALKGYTEAFF
TGTGCCAGCAGCCCTGCTCTGAAGGGGTACACTGAAGCTTTCTTT
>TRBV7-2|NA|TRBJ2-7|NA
CASSLAPGLYEQYF
TGTGCCAGCAGCTTAGCGCCGGGCCTCTACGAGCAGTACTTC
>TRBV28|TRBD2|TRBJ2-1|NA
CATRPLAGGYNEQFF
TGTGCCACCCGTCCGTTGGCGGGAGGTTACAATGAGCAGTTCTTC
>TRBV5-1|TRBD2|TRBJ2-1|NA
CATAPSGRARNNEQFF
TGCGCCACGGCCCCTAGCGGGAGGGCCAGGAACAATGAGCAGTTCTTC
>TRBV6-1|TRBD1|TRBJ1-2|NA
CASSVPGQGIPYGYTF
TGTGCCAGCAGTGTACCGGGACAGGGGATACCTTATGGCTACACCTTC
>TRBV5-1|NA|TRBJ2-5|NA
CASSPGAQGWETQYF
TGCGCCAGCAGCCCCGGGGCCCAAGGGTGGGAGACCCAGTACTTC
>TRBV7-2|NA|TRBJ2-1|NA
CASSFSNPDFNEQFF
TGTGCCAGCAGCTTTTCTAATCCCGACTTCAATGAGCAGTTCTTC
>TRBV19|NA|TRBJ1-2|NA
CASSIVGENYGYTF
TGTGCCAGTAGTATAGTGGGGGAGAACTATGGCTACACCTTC
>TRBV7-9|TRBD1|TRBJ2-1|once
CASSRIGQGDNEQFF
TGTGCCAGCAGCCGAATTGGACAGGGGGACAATGAGCAGTTCTTC
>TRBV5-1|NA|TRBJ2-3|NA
CASSFADTQYF
TGCGCCAGCAGCTTCGCAGATACGCAGTATTTT
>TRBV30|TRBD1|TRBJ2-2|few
CAWIGGTGERRELFF
TGTGCCTGGATTGGCGGGACAGGGGAAAGACGGGAGCTGTTTTTT
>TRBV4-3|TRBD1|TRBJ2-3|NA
CASSQDGTGHTDTQYF
TGCGCCAGCAGCCAAGACGGGACAGGGCACACAGATACGCAGTATTTT
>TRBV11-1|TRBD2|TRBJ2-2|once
CASSSSGNTGELFF
TGTGCCAGCAGCTCTAGCGGGAACACCGGGGAGCTGTTTTTT
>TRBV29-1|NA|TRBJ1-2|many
CSVEEDQGIYGYTF
TGCAGCGTTGAAGAGGATCAAGGAATCTATGGCTACACCTTC
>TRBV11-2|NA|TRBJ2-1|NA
CASSLALLSSSYNEQFF
TGTGCCAGCAGCTTAGCCCTGCTGTCCTCCTCTTACAATGAGCAGTTCTTC
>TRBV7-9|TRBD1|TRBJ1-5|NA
CASSGTGGDSPQHF
TGTGCCAGCAGCGGGACAGGGGGCGATTCGCCCCAGCATTTT
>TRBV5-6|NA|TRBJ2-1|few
CASSLAAATPWSNEQFF
TGTGCCAGCAGCTTGGCTGCGGCCACTCCTTGGAGCAATGAGCAGTTCTTC
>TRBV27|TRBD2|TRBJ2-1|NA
CASIPSQAGKSYNEQFF
TGTGCCAGCATCCCCAGTCAAGCGGGAAAATCCTACAATGAGCAGTTCTTC
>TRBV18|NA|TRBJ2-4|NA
CASSPLPGTLAKNIQYF
TGTGCCAGCTCACCCCTCCCAGGTACCCTAGCCAAAAACATTCAGTACTTC
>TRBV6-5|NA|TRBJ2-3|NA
CASSYGVGTDTQYF
TGTGCCAGCAGTTACGGAGTAGGCACAGATACGCAGTATTTT
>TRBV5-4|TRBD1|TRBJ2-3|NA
CASSTSPGQGTDTQYF
TGTGCCAGCAGCACGTCCCCGGGACAGGGAACAGATACGCAGTATTTT